This T cell receptor (beta chain) came from a study of cytomegalovirus exposure and HLA in healthy donors (TCRdb year 2017). In terms of the full investigation: An earlier analysis of under 600 of the donors reported 250 to 300 Gb of sequence data and roughly 110 million unique TCR beta sequences from about 179 million T cells. Every discovery cohort repertoire had been produced on one sequencing platform. On average, around 240,000 unique TCR beta nucleotide sequences were sequenced per donor among roughly 430 genotyped donors of the cohort, with about 19% of those sequences being non-productive. The number of donors typed differed by locus, with about 629-630 for A, B, C, DRB1 and DQB1, roughly 550 for DQA1, under 610 for DPA1, and 472 for DPB1. An early release covering just under 650 HLA-typed donors comprised 300 to 350 gigabases of sequencing data and tens of millions of unique TCR sequences. The later analysis used no new phenotypic data to find candidate immune exposures, relying instead on TCR beta sequences and their occurrence across donors. A later genetic analysis took genome-wide SNP genotypes for 398 of the 666 donors and used that subset as a discovery cohort. The study combined high-throughput TCR immunosequencing, statistical association of individual TCRs with disease status, and machine learning to predict cytomegalovirus infection status. Both class I and class II loci were covered by HLA typing, at four-digit resolution. Donor age, sex, ethnicity and CMV serostatus were compiled together with the repertoire data. In addition to the first cohort of roughly 700 subjects, a separate validation cohort of 130 or so different subjects was used. Because of strong linkage in the cohort, roughly five DR-DQ haplotypes were treated as single units for association and clustering. The study used immunosequencing to profile the T cell repertoires of approximately 630 subjects and linked those repertoires to cytomegalovirus serostatus. The study was designed to test whether signatures of past pathogen exposure could be identified by cataloging public T cell receptors. Among the approximately 400 genotyped donors, 75% to 90% belonged to the genetic ancestry cluster associated with self-reported Caucasian donors. In an earlier analysis of about 590 of the donors, high-throughput TCR beta sequencing was used to judge whether each TCR beta V gene segment behaved as functional or pseudogenic. A later analysis re-analyzed previously published TCR beta repertoires from approximately 700 donors and added high-resolution HLA genotyping to study TCR occurrence patterns. The full study reports these points: In a later analysis, some 17,000 TCR beta sequences were associated with specific HLA alleles at a false discovery rate of 0.05. The study listed 170 or so TCR beta chains as associated with cytomegalovirus. Because HLA typing was missing for some donors at each locus, association tests included only the typed subset. This cohort had only TCR beta chains sequenced, and the lack of alpha or paired-chain data limited which features could be detected. An earlier analysis of several hundred of the donors showed that most TCR beta V segments appeared in productive rearrangements either about 87% or about 30% of the time, which broadly matched IMGT annotations. Linkage disequilibrium might explain the correlated functional status among segregating V segments, but an unknown experimental factor could not be ruled out. In a later analysis, most CMV-associated TCR beta chains were found to appear HLA-restricted, with HLA associations seemingly driven largely by CMV exposure. While some public TCRs were present in many individuals, most TCR sequences turned up only very rarely across donors. Three of the identified cytomegalovirus-associated TCR beta chains were confirmed in vitro to be specific for cytomegalovirus antigens. Immune exposure information for the cohort was limited to CMV serostatus. A group of highly shared sequence variants was considered likely to be a technical artifact of the sequencing pipeline. Roughly uniform sequencing depth across donors was assumed in presence/absence analyses, although this assumption may not hold. The classifier was reported to diagnose cytomegalovirus status with high specificity and sensitivity in both the original cohort and the validation cohort. According to the authors, the approach could potentially be generalized to other disease states and immunological phenotypes. A further reported finding was that TCR beta sequences accurately predicted the HLA-A and HLA-B alleles for most subjects in the first cohort. Strong co-occurrence of HLA alleles, especially DR and DQ, made assigning TCR associations to individual alleles difficult. Because counts were too low, roughly 17 rarely observed V segments, including chromosome 9 orphons, were left out of the earlier analysis of 587 of the donors. Compared with the roughly 720-donor mean, donors in an Asian-associated ancestry cluster had fewer N-insertions in productive TCRs, according to a later genetic analysis. Compared with equally common non-associated chains, HLA-associated TCR beta chains in a later analysis were more clonally expanded and had lower generation probabilities. Some IMGT-functional V segments, including TRBV6-2 and TRBV6-3, could not be told apart with the 87-base-pair reads, so those segments were excluded. An association between a missense DCLRE1C variant and V-gene and J-gene trimming of TCR beta chains was found in a later genetic analysis and replicated in an independent cohort. A later analysis reported that several top co-occurrence clusters appeared linked to parvovirus B19, influenza, CMV and Epstein-Barr virus. In a later analysis, TCR association rates were found to vary across HLA loci, with the most associated TCRs seen for DRB1 alleles and the fewest for HLA-C alleles.

The CDR3, cysteine through phenylalanine, is 13 amino acids long. Solely the CDR3 DNA is kept, with 39 bases framed from the first base. Looking up the germline V gene yields CDR1 SGHVS and CDR2 FQNEAQ. Trimming takes 1 base from V and 3 bases from J, and the germline ends sit 7 bases apart. As regards this clone: Which antigen it targets is not known. Per-base qualities were not stored, and no clone one base away is much larger.

The cohort comprised some 680 healthy bone marrow donors. At the time of sampling, all cohort members were nominally healthy, though unrecorded immune exposures were likely present. The donor was CMV seronegative and belonged to the group of 352 seronegative cohort members. A peripheral blood sample was provided by each donor, and peripheral blood mononuclear cells were used for TCR beta sequencing. The Qiagen DNeasy Blood Extraction Kit was used to extract genomic DNA from the blood cell samples. Library preparation used the immunoSEQ multiplex PCR assay. A mixture of 60 forward primers for TCR Vbeta segments and 13 reverse primers for TCR Jbeta segments was used in the multiplex PCR. The CDR3 region of rearranged TCR beta genes was amplified from genomic DNA by a multiplex PCR assay. On the Illumina HiSeq System, the amplified TCR beta libraries were sequenced as 87-base-pair reads. On the study's bioinformatics: Across the 640 or so repertoires, a later analysis counted tens of millions of unique TCR beta chains, 9.5 million to 12 million of which were shared by at least two donors. A nearest-neighbor algorithm error-corrected the raw reads and collapsed the reads into unique sequences, merging closely related sequences to remove PCR and sequencing errors. To assign V, D and J gene segments, CDR3 sequences were aligned to IMGT reference sequences. For a sequence to be retained, a match of at least six nucleotides to both a V gene segment and a J gene segment was required. Rearrangements were classified as productive when the CDR3 lacked stop codons and remained in frame with V and J, and all other rearrangements were classified as non-productive. CDR3 was defined by IMGT convention, running from the second conserved V-encoded cysteine to the conserved J-encoded phenylalanine. The earlier analysis of roughly 590 of the donors excluded any sequence lacking an unambiguous match to a single V gene segment. In an earlier analysis of approximately 500 of the donors, a V segment was called functional when productive rearrangements were above 56.7%, and segregating when the standard deviation between donors exceeded 5%. A statistical classification framework was developed to diagnose cytomegalovirus status using the catalog of TCR beta chain sequences. V and J gene assignment, in a later analysis, came from comparing TCR nucleotide sequences with IMGT/GENE-DB human TR gene sequences. In a later analysis, CDR3 sequences and most-parsimonious VDJ recombination scenarios were assigned using the TCRdist pipeline. In a later analysis, each TCR beta chain was defined by its CDR3 amino acid sequence together with its V-gene family, and reads lacking a unique V-gene family were excluded. To address suspected cross-contamination and a sequencing artifact, a later analysis removed 592 highly shared, low-generation-probability nucleotide sequences. For each public chain, a later analysis derived a clonal expansion index from normalized ranks of inferred template counts within each repertoire. A later analysis computed generation probabilities with a VDJ recombination model fitted to out-of-frame rearrangements, and checked the results against IGoR. A later analysis scored TCR-TCR, TCR-HLA and TCR-CMV co-occurrence with hypergeometric tests, applying a repertoire-size bias correction to TCR pairs. A later analysis estimated false discovery rates by permuting HLA or CMV assignments 20 times. In a later analysis, co-occurring TCRs were grouped using DBSCAN, and TCRdist sequence similarity was added for clustering within HLA-allele-positive subsets. Co-occurrence clustering excluded repertoires with fewer than 30,000 or more than 120,000 public chains, plus five with anomalous nucleotide sharing. The table was pulled from immuneACCESS by TCRdb, which kept in-frame rearrangements only. Such tables lose some clones; where checked, under half of the loss comes from unresolved V genes, and the rest has no known cause. Clone size and V and J calls were adopted from that table, with D and trimming inferred from the DNA. This sample gives 200,000 to 250,000 clones in total; around 79% of them show up just once. Under 2% of the sample rests with the top ten.

Sequencing input: PBMCs. This clonotype originated in a young man in good health and CMV-seronegative. The chain is assembled from TRBV7-8 and TRBJ2-7; perhaps TRBD2 is the D gene, with 5 bases matching. Read as DNA, the sequence is TGTGCCAGCAGCTTAGAACGGGACTACGAGCAGTACTTC. Its protein reads: CASSLERDYEQYF. The full variable domain, completed from the reference TRBV7-8 and TRBJ2-7 proteins outside the CDR3, reads GAGVSQSPRYKVAKRGQDVALRCDPISGHVSLFWYQQALGQGPEFLTYFQNEAQLDKSGLPSDRFFAERPEGSVSTLKIQRTQQEDSAVYLCASSLERDYEQYFGPGTRLTVT.